These T cell receptor beta chains were read from a single sample in a study of cytomegalovirus exposure and HLA in healthy donors. TCRdb's table, derived via immunoSEQ multiplex PCR, lists solely in-frame clones and lacks some. Among 55,000 to 75,000 clones listed, approximately 77% were seen once. Sequenced input: PBMCs. These receptors were obtained from a woman under 40 in good health and CMV-seropositive. The CDR3 runs from the conserved cysteine through the conserved F or W. D genes are given only for firm matches. Only some rows state a clone size, as once, few, many or a class for expanded clones.

TRBD2,TRBV7-9,.,TRBJ2-3,CASSFLASGNTDTQYF,TGTGCCAGCAGCTTTTTGGCTAGCGGAAACACAGATACGCAGTATTTT
.,TRBV7-9,.,TRBJ2-7,CASSAPPGQNYEQYF,TGTGCCAGCAGCGCTCCTCCTGGACAGAACTACGAGCAGTACTTC
.,TRBV20-1,.,TRBJ1-2,CSAPIRGGYTF,TGCAGTGCCCCCATCAGGGGTGGCTACACCTTC
.,TRBV6-6,few,TRBJ1-4,CASSYSEYSNEKLFF,TGTGCCAGCAGTTACTCCGAGTATTCTAATGAAAAACTGTTTTTT
.,TRBV19,once,TRBJ2-1,CASSIDRLVHEQFF,TGTGCCAGTAGTATCGACAGGTTGGTCCATGAGCAGTTCTTC
.,TRBV20-1,.,TRBJ2-7,CSGGEKYEQYF,TGCAGTGGGGGGGAGAAGTACGAGCAGTACTTC
.,TRBV30,.,TRBJ1-1,CAWSKQAEDTEAFF,TGTGCCTGGAGTAAACAGGCCGAGGACACTGAAGCTTTCTTT
.,TRBV5-1,.,TRBJ1-1,CASSSSLGFGATEAFF,TGCGCCAGCAGCTCCTCTTTAGGGTTTGGGGCCACTGAAGCTTTCTTT
.,TRBV28,.,TRBJ2-3,CASSGGRRSGPSTDTQYF,TGTGCCAGCAGTGGGGGGAGGAGAAGCGGGCCTAGCACAGATACGCAGTATTTT
.,TRBV10-3,.,TRBJ2-2,CAISESKGGAGELFF,TGTGCCATCAGTGAGTCTAAGGGGGGGGCCGGGGAGCTGTTTTTT